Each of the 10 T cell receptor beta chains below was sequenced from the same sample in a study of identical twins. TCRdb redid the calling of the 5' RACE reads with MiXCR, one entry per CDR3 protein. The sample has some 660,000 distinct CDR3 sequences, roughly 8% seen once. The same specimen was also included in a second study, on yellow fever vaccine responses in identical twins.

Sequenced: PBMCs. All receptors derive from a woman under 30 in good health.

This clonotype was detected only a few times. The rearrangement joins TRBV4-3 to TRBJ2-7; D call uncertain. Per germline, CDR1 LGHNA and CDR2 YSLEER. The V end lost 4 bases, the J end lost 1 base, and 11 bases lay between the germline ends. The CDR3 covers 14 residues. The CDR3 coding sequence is TGCGCCAGCAGCCCGGGTCTGGGTTCCTACGAGCAGTACTTC. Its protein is CASSPGLGSYEQYF.

For the CDR3, the DNA is TGTGCCAGCGGGACCGAGGGTAATTCACCCCTCCACTTT. Translating it yields CASGTEGNSPLHF. The gene calls are TRBV7-9 and TRBJ1-6; TRBD1 might be the D (5 bases). V was trimmed by 8 bases and J by 6 bases, leaving 11 bases between them. The germline V gene has CDR1 SEHNR and CDR2 FQNEAQ (reference sequence). This CDR3 has 13 residues.

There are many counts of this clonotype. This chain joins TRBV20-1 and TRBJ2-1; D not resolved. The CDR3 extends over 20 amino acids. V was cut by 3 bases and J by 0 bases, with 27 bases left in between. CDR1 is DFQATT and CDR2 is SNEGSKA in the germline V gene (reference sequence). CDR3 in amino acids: CSARRSRIDPLPSSYNEQFF. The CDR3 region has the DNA TGCAGTGCTAGGCGTAGTAGGATTGATCCCCTCCCCAGCTCCTACAATGAGCAGTTCTTC.

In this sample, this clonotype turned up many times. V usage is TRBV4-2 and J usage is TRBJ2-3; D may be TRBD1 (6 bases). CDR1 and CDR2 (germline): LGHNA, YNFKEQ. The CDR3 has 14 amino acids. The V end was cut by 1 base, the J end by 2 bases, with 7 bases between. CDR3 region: CASSQGDTTDTQYF. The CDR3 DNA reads TGTGCCAGCAGCCAAGGGGACACCACAGATACGCAGTATTTT.

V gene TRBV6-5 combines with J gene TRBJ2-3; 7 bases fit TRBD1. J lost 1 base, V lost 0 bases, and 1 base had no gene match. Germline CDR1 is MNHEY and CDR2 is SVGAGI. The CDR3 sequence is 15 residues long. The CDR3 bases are TGTGCCAGCAGTTACTCTGACAGGGGCACAGATACGCAGTATTTT. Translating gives CASSYSDRGTDTQYF.

CDR3 bases: TGCAGTGCCCCGACTAGCGGGCCTACGAACACCGGGGAGCTGTTTTTT. Its translation is CSAPTSGPTNTGELFF. This rearrangement joins TRBV20-1 to TRBJ2-2; 10 bases are a match to TRBD2. The V segment lost 6 bases and the J segment 0 bases; nucleotides outside the gene matches: 7. CDR1 and CDR2 (germline): DFQATT, SNEGSKA (reference sequence). CDR3 size: 16 residues.

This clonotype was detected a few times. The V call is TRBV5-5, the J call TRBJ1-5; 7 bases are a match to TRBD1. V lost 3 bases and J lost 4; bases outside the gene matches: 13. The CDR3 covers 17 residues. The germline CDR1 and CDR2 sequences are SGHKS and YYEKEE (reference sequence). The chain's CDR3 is CASSSRPPDRENQPQHF. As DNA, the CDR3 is TGTGCCAGCAGCTCGAGGCCTCCCGACAGGGAAAATCAGCCCCAGCATTTT.

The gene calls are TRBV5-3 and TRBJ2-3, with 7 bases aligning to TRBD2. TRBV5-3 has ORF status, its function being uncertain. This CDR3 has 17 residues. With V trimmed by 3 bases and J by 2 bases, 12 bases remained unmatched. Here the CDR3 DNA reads TGTGCCAGAAGCTCCAGGGACTACCGGGGCCTCACAGATACGCAGTATTTT. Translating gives CARSSRDYRGLTDTQYF.

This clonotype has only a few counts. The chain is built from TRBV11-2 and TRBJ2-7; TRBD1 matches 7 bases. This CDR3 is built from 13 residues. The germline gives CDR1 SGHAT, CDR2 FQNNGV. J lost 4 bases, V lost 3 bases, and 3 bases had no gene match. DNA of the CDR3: TGTGCCAGCAGCTTTACCAGGGGGTACGAGCAGTACTTC. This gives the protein CASSFTRGYEQYF.

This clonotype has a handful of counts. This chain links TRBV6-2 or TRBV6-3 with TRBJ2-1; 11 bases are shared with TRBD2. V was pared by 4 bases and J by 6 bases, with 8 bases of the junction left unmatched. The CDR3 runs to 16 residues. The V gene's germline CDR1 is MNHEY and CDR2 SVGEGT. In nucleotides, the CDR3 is TGTGCCAGCAGTTTGATGAGACTAGCGGGATCCAATGAGCAGTTCTTC. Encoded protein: CASSLMRLAGSNEQFF.